The present TCR beta chain was sequenced within a study of T cell repertoires in cytomegalovirus infection. The germline V gene encodes CDR1 LNHDA and CDR2 SQIVND (reference sequence). The CDR3 runs 14 residues. V was clipped by 5 bases and J by 0 bases, with 10 bases between them. TCRdb recomputed calls from the reads with MiXCR, one row per CDR3 protein. Found here are roughly 600,000 distinct CDR3 sequences, approximately 25% of them singletons; the top ten hold 8%. This clonotype has a count of ten or more. The sequenced sample was CD8+ T cells from PBMCs. The chain joins TRBV19 to TRBJ1-1; maybe TRBD1 (6 bases). This clonotype originated in a human donor in good health (CMV status not recorded). Some clones in this sample may be carry-over from other donors' samples. The CDR3 here is CASSPGTLNTEAFF. The CDR3 DNA is TGTGCCAGTAGTCCCGGGACATTGAACACTGAAGCTTTCTTT.